One T cell receptor (beta chain) is described in this entry. The data were taken from a study of CD8 T cells in ankylosing spondylitis. TCRdb reprocessed the 5' RACE reads with MiXCR, giving one entry per CDR3 protein. The repertoire holds about 160,000 distinct CDR3 sequences, with around 16% as singletons. CDR1 is SGDLS and CDR2 is YYNGEE in the germline V gene. The V segment lost 4 bases and the J segment 5 bases; nucleotides outside the gene matches: 9. The CDR3 consists of 15 residues. This receptor was obtained from a male donor with ankylosing spondylitis or in good health (not recorded which). The sequencing input was blood, either unsorted or a sorted T cell fraction (not recorded which). This chain links TRBV9 with TRBJ2-5, with 9 bases identical to TRBD2. The CDR3 spells CASSKTSGRGETQYF. In DNA form, the CDR3 reads TGTGCCAGCAGCAAGACTAGCGGAAGAGGGGAGACCCAGTACTTC. Using reference TRBV9 and TRBJ2-5 for the parts outside the CDR3, the full variable domain is DSGVTQTPKHLITATGQRVTLRCSPRSGDLSVYWYQQSLDQGLQFLIQYYNGEERAKGNILERFSAQQFPDLHSELNLSSLELGDSALYFCASSKTSGRGETQYFGPGTRLLVL.